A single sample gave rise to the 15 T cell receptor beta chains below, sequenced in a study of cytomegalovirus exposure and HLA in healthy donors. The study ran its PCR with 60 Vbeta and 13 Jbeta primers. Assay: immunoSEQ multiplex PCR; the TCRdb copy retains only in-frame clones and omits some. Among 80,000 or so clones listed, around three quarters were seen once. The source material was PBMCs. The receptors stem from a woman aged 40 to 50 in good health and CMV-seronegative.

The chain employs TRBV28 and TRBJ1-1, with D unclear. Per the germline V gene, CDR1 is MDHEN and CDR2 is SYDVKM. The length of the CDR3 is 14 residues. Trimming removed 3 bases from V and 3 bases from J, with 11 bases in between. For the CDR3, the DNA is TGTGCCAGCAGTTTTGCAGGTTACTACACTGAAGCTTTCTTT. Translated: CASSFAGYYTEAFF.

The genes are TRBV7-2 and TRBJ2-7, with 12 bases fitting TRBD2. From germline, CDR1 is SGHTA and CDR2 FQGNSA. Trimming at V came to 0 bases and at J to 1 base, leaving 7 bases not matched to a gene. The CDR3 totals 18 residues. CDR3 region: CASSLALAGGPESYEQYF. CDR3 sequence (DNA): TGTGCCAGCAGCTTAGCCCTAGCGGGAGGGCCAGAGTCCTACGAGCAGTACTTC.

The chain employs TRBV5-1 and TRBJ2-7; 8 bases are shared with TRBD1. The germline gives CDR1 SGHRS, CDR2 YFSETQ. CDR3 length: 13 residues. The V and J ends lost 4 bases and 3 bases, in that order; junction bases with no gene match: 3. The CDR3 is CASSTGQGYEQYF. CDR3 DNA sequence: TGCGCCAGCAGCACCGGACAGGGCTACGAGCAGTACTTC.

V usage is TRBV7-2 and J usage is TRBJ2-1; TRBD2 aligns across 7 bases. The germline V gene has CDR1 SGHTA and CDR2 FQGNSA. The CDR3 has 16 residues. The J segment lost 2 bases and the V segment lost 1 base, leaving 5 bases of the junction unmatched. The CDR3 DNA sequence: TGTGCCAGCAGCTTAGAGGCTCTAGCGGCCTACAATGAGCAGTTCTTC. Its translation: CASSLEALAAYNEQFF.

The CDR3 is CASSGTGAYEQYF. The CDR3 DNA reads TGCGCCAGCAGCGGGACAGGAGCCTACGAGCAGTACTTC. V is TRBV10-2 and J is TRBJ2-7; the match to TRBD1 covers 8 bases. V trimming: 6 bases; J trimming: 2 bases; junction bases outside the gene matches: 3. Per the germline V gene, CDR1 is WSHSY and CDR2 is SAAADI. The CDR3 runs to 13 residues.

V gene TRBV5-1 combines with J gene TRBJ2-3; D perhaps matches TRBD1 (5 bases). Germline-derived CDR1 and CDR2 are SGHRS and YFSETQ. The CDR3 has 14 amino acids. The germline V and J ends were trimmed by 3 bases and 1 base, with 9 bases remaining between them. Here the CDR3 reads CASSSQGRTDTQYF. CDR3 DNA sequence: TGCGCCAGCAGCTCCCAGGGTCGCACAGATACGCAGTATTTT.

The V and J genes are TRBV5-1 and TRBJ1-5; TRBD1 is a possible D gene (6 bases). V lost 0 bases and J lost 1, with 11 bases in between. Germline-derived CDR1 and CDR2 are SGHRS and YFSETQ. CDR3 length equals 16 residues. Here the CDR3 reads CASSLGDTLSNQPQHF. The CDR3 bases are TGCGCCAGCAGCTTGGGGGACACCTTAAGCAATCAGCCCCAGCATTTT.

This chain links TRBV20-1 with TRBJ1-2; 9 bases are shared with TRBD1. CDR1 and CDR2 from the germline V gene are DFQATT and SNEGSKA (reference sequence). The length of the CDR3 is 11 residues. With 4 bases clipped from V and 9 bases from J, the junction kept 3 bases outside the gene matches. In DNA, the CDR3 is TGCAGTGCTACCGGGACAGGGAGCTACACCTTC. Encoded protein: CSATGTGSYTF.

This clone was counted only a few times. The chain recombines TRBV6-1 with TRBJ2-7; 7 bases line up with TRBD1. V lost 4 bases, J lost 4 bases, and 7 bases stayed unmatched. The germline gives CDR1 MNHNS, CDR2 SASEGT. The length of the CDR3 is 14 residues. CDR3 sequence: CASSGDSPPYEQYF. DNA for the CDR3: TGTGCCAGCAGTGGGGACAGCCCCCCTTACGAGCAGTACTTC.

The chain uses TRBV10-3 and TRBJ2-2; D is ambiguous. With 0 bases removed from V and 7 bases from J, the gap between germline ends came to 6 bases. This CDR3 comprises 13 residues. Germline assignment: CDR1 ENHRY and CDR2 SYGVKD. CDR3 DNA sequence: TGTGCCATCAGTGAGTCTTTTATCGGGGAGCTGTTTTTT. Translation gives CAISESFIGELFF.

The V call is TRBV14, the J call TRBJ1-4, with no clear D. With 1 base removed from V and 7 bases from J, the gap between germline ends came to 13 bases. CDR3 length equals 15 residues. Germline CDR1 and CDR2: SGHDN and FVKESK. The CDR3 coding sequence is TGTGCCAGCAGCCAAGTTGAGTGGGCCGGTGAAAAACTGTTTTTT. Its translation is CASSQVEWAGEKLFF.

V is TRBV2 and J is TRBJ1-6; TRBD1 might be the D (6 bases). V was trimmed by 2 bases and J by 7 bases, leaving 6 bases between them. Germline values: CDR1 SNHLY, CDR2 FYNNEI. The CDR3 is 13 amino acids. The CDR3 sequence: CASSEQGNSPLHF. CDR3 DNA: TGTGCCAGCAGTGAACAGGGGAATTCACCCCTCCACTTT.

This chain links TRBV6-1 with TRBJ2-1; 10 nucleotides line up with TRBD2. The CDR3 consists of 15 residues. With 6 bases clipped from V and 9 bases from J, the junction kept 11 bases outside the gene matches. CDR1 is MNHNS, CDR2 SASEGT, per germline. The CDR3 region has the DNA TGTGCCAGCAGCCCACTAGCGGGAAGGACAGTTGAGCAGTTCTTC. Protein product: CASSPLAGRTVEQFF.

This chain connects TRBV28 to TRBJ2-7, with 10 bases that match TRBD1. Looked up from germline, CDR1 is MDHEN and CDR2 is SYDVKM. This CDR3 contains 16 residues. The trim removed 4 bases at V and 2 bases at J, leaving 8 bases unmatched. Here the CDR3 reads CASSSPGQGNPYEQYF. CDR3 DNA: TGTGCCAGCAGTTCCCCGGGACAGGGGAATCCCTACGAGCAGTACTTC.

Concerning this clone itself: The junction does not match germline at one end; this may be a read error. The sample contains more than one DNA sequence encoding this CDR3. The CDR3 is CASSPRTGGGSTEAFF. CDR3 DNA sequence: TGCGCCAGCAGCCCCCGGACAGGGGGGGGGAGCACTGAAGCCTTCTTT. V usage is TRBV5-1 and J usage is TRBJ1-1; 10 nucleotides line up with TRBD1. The V gene's germline CDR1 is SGHRS and CDR2 YFSETQ. The CDR3 is made up of 16 amino acids.